This T cell receptor beta chain was captured in a study of CD8+ T cells in alopecia areata. Study-wide results and caveats: Clarity of TCR sharing across patients fell short of that in mice, possibly HLA-related. Clonality exceeded that of normal scalp in lesional scalp, most notably in alopecia totalis/universalis.

Peripheral blood samples and lesional scalp punch biopsies were obtained from alopecia areata patients. The CDR3 loop spans 14 amino acids. The germline gives CDR1 PRHDT, CDR2 FYEKMQ (reference sequence). The V end lost 3 bases, the J end lost 2 bases, and 11 bases lay between the germline ends. RNA extraction was followed by reverse transcription into cDNA, which acted as the sequencing template. Some clones are missing from TCRdb's copy, which holds only in-frame ones; the method was immunoSEQ multiplex PCR. The sample holds almost 35,000 clones; roughly 53% are singletons and the top ten take under 40%. The table lists this clone with a few counts. Its matching antigen is unknown.

The sample was NKG2D-high CD8+ T cells sorted from blood. V gene TRBV13 combines with J gene TRBJ2-7; TRBD1 or TRBD2 may be the D gene (5 bases each). The origin of this receptor is a human donor with alopecia areata. In nucleotides, the CDR3 is TGTGCCAGCAGCTTCGGGACCCGGCCCTACGAGCAGTACTTC. Its translation is CASSFGTRPYEQYF. The entire variable domain, with the rest obtained from reference TRBV13 and TRBJ2-7, is as follows: AAGVIQSPRHLIKEKRETATLKCYPIPRHDTVYWYQQGPGQDPQFLISFYEKMQSDKGSIPDRFSAQQFSDYHSELNMSSLELGDSALYFCASSFGTRPYEQYFGPGTRLTVT.